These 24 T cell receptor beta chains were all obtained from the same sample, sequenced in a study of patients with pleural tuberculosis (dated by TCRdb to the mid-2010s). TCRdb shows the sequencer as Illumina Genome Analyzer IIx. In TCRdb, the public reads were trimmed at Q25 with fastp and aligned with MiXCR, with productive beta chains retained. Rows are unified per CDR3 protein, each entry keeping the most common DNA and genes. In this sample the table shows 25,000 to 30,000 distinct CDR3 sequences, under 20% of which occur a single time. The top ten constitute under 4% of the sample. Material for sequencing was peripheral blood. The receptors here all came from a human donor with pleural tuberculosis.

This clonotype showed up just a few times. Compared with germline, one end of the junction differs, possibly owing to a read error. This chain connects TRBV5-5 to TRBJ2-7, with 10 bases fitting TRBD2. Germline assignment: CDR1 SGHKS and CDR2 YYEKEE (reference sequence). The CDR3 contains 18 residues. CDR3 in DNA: TGTGCCAGCAGCAGCACACTAGCGGGGCCGAGGAGCTCCTACGAGCAGCACTTC. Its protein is CASSSTLAGPRSSYEQHF.

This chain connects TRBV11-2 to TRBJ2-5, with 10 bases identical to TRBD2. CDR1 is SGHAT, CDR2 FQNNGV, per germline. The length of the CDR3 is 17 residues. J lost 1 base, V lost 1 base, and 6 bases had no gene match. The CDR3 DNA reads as TGTGCCAGCAGCTTAGGGTACGCTAGCGGGAGCCAAGAGACCCAGTACTTC. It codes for CASSLGYASGSQETQYF.

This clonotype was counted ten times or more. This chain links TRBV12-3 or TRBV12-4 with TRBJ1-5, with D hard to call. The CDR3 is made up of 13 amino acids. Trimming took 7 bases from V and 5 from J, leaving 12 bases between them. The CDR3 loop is CASNYRLDQPQHF. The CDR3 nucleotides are TGTGCCAGCAACTACCGTTTAGATCAGCCCCAGCATTTT.

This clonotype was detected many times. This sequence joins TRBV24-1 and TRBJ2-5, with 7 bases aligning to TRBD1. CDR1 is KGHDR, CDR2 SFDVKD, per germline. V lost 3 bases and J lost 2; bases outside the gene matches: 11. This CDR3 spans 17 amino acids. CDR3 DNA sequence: TGTGCCACCAGTGATCCTGGGGCAGGGGGAGTACAAGAGACCCAGTACTTC. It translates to CATSDPGAGGVQETQYF.

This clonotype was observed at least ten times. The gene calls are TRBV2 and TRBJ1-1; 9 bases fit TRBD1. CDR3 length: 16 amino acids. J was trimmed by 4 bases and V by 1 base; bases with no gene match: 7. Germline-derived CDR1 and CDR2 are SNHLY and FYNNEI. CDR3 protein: CASSEGDRDLGTEAFF. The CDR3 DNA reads TGTGCCAGCAGTGAAGGGGACAGGGATTTAGGCACTGAAGCTTTCTTT.

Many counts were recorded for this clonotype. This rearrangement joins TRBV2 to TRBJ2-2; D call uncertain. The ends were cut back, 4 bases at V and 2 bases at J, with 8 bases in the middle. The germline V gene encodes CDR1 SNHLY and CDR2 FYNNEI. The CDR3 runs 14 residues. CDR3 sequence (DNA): TGTGCCAGCAGTGTCGAGTCCAACACCGGGGAGCTGTTTTTT. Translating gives CASSVESNTGELFF.

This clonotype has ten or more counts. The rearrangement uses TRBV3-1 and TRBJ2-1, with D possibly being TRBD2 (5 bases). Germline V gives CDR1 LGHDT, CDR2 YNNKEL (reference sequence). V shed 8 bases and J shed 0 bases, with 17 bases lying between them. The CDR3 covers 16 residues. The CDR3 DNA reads TGTGCCAGCGCCGATAAAGCGGAGAGCTCCTACAATGAGCAGTTCTTC. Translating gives CASADKAESSYNEQFF.

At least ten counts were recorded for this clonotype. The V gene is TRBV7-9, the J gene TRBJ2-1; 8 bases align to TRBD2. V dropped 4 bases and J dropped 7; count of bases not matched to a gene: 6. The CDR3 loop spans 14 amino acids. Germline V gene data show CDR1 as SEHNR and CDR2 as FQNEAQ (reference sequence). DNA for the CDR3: TGTGCCAGCAGCTCGCGACTAGCGCAGAATGAGCAGTTCTTC. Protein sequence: CASSSRLAQNEQFF.

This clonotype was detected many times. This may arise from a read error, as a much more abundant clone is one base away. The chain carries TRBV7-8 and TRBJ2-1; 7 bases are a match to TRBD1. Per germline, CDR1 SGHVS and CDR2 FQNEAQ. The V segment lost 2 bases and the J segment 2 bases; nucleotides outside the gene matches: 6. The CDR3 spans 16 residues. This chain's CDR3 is CASSLTGTAPYNEQFF. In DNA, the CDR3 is TGTGCCAGCAGCTTAACCGGGACAGCCCCCTACAATGAGCAGTTCTTC.

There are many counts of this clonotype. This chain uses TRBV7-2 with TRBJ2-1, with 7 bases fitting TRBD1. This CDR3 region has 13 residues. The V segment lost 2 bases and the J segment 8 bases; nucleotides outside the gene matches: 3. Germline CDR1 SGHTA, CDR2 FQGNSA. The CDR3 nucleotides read TGTGCCAGCAGCTTACCAGGGGGTGATGAGCAGTTCTTC. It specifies CASSLPGGDEQFF.

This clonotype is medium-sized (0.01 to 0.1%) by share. CDR3 DNA sequence: TGTGCCAGTAGCAAGGGGGTCAATCAGCCCCAGCATTTT. It encodes CASSKGVNQPQHF. This sequence joins TRBV19 and TRBJ1-5; a possible D gene is TRBD1 (6 bases). V lost 6 bases and J 3 bases, leaving 9 bases between the germline ends. The germline CDR1 and CDR2 sequences are LNHDA and SQIVND (reference sequence). This CDR3 is 13 amino acids long.

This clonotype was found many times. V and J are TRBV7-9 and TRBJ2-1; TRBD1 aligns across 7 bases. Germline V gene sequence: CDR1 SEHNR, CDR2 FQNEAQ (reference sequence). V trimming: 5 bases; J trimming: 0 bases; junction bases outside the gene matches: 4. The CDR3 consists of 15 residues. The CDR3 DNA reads TGTGCCAGCAGCCCACGGGACAGCTCCTACAATGAGCAGTTCTTC. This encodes CASSPRDSSYNEQFF. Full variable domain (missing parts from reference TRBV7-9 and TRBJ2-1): DTGVSQNPRHKITKRGQNVTFRCDPISEHNRLYWYRQTLGQGPEFLTYFQNEAQLEKSRLLSDRFSAERPKGSFSTLEIQRTEQGDSAMYLCASSPRDSSYNEQFFGPGTRLTVL.

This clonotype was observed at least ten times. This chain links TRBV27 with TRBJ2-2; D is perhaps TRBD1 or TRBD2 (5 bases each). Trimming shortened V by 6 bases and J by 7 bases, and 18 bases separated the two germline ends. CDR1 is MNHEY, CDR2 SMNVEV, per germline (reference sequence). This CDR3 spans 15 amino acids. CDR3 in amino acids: CASRFVQGGGGELFF. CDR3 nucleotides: TGTGCCAGCAGATTCGTTCAGGGTGGAGGCGGGGAGCTGTTTTTT.

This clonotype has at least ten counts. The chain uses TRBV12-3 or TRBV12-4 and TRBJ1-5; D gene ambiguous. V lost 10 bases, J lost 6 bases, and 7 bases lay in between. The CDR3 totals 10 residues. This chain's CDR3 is CAIPSQPQHF. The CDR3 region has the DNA TGTGCCATCCCGAGTCAGCCCCAGCATTTT.

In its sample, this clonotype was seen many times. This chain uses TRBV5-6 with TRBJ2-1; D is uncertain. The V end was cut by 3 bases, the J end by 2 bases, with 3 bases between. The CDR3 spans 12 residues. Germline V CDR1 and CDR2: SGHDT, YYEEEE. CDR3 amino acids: CASSSTYNEQFF. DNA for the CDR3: TGTGCCAGCAGCTCGACCTACAATGAGCAGTTCTTC.

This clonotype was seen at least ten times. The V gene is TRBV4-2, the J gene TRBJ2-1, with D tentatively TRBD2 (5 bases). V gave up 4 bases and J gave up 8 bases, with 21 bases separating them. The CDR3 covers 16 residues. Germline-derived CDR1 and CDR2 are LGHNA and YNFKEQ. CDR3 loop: CASSRVRTATGDEQFF. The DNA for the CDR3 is TGTGCCAGCAGCCGGGTCCGAACGGCGACCGGGGATGAGCAGTTCTTC.

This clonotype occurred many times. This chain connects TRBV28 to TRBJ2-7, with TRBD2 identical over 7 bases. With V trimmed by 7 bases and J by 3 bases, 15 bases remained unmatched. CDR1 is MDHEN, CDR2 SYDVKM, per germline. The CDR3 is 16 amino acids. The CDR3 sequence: CASKEGEAGIHYEQYF. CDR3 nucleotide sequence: TGTGCCAGCAAAGAGGGAGAAGCGGGGATACACTACGAGCAGTACTTC. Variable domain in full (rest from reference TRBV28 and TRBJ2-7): DVKVTQSSRYLVKRTGEKVFLECVQDMDHENMFWYRQDPGLGLRLIYFSYDVKMKEKGDIPEGYSVSREKKERFSLILESASTNQTSMYLCASKEGEAGIHYEQYFGPGTRLTVT.

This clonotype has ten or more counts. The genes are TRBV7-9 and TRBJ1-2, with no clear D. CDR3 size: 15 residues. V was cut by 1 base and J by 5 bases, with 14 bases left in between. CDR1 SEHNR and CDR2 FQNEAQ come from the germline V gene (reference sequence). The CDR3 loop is CASSLDAQWTYGYTF. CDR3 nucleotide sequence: TGTGCCAGCAGCTTAGACGCACAGTGGACTTATGGCTACACCTTC.

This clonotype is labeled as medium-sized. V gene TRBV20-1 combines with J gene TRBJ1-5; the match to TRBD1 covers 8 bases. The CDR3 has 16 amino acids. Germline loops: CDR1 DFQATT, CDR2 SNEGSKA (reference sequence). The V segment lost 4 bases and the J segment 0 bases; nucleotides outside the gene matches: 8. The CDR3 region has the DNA TGCAGTGCTAATAAGGACAGGGTGTATAGCAATCAGCCCCAGCATTTT. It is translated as CSANKDRVYSNQPQHF.

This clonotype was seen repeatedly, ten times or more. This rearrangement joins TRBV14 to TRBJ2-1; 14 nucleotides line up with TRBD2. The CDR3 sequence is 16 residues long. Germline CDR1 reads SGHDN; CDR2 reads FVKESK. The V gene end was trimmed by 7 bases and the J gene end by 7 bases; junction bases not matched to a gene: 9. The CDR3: CASNFPGTSGSNEQFF. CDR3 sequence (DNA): TGTGCCAGCAACTTTCCCGGGACTAGCGGGAGTAATGAGCAGTTCTTC.

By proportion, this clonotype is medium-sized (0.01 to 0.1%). In DNA, the CDR3 is TGTGCCAGCAGTTTAGGCGGGGCCACTGAAGCTTTCTTT. It encodes CASSLGGATEAFF. V is TRBV28 and J is TRBJ1-1; D might be TRBD1 (5 bases). The CDR3 is 13 residues long. Germline CDR1 MDHEN, CDR2 SYDVKM. V gave up 2 bases and J gave up 4 bases, with 8 bases separating them.

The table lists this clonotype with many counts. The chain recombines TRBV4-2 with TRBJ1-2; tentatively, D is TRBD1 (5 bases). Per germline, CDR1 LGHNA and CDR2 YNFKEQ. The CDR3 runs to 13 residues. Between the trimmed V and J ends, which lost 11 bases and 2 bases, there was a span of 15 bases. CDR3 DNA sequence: TGTGCCTTCCCCTGGGGGGGAAACTATGGCTACACCTTC. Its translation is CAFPWGGNYGYTF.

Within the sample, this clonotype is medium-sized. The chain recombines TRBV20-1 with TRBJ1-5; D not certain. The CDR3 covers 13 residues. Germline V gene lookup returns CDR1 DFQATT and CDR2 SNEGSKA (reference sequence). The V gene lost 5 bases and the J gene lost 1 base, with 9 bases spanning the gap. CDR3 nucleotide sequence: TGCAGTGCTCCCGGCAGGAGCAATCAGCCCCAGCATTTT. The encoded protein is CSAPGRSNQPQHF.

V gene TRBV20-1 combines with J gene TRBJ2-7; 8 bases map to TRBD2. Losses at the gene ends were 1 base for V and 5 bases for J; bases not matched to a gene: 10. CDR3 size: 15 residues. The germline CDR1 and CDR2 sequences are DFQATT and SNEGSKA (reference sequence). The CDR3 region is CSARGTGGIIHEQYF. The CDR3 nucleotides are TGCAGTGCTAGAGGGACGGGGGGGATCATCCACGAGCAGTACTTC.